These T cell receptor beta chains were read from a single sample in a study of blood T cell repertoires in COVID-19. Libraries were prepared by immunoSEQ multiplex PCR; TCRdb keeps only in-frame clonotypes and omits some of them. Here the sample spans about 190,000 clones, approximately 88% being singletons. Source material: PBMCs or T cells enriched from blood (not recorded which). The receptor set was obtained from a woman aged 25-40 years who had recovered from COVID-19. The CDR3 runs from the conserved cysteine through the conserved F or W. D genes are given only for firm matches. Part of the rows lack a size; the others show once, few, many or a class for expanded clones.

clone size	V gene	D gene	J gene	CDR3 protein	CDR3 DNA
once	TRBV27	TRBD1	TRBJ1-6	CASSLGTGYSPLHF	TGTGCCAGCAGTTTAGGGACAGGGTATTCACCCCTCCACTTT
NA	TRBV18	NA	TRBJ1-2	CASSNRENYGYTF	TGTGCCAGCTCGAACAGGGAAAACTATGGCTACACCTTC
NA	TRBV23-1	NA	TRBJ1-1	CASSPGFPEAFF	TGCGCCAGCAGTCCGGGGTTCCCTGAAGCTTTCTTT
NA	TRBV10-3	TRBD2	TRBJ2-1	CAISESRAGGIYNEQFF	TGTGCCATCAGTGAGTCACGAGCGGGAGGGATTTACAATGAGCAGTTCTTC
NA	TRBV7-9	NA	TRBJ1-1	CASSLAMANTEAFF	TGTGCCAGCAGCTTAGCGATGGCAAACACTGAAGCTTTCTTT
NA	TRBV10-1	NA	TRBJ1-3	CASNSVSGNTIYF	TGCGCCAGCAACTCCGTATCTGGAAACACCATATATTTT
few	TRBV30	TRBD2	TRBJ2-3	CAWGLAGFTDTQYF	TGTGCCTGGGGACTAGCGGGATTTACAGATACGCAGTATTTT
NA	TRBV2	TRBD2	TRBJ2-1	CASSGSGGPWDEQFF	TGTGCCAGCAGTGGAAGCGGGGGGCCTTGGGATGAGCAGTTCTTC
once	TRBV5-4	TRBD1	TRBJ1-1	CASSQDRVNTEAFF	TGTGCCAGCAGCCAGGACAGGGTGAACACTGAAGCTTTCTTT
NA	TRBV7-2	NA	TRBJ1-2	CASSLRGHRVYGYTF	TGTGCCAGCAGCCTCAGGGGCCACCGGGTGTATGGCTACACCTTC
NA	TRBV5-4	NA	TRBJ1-5	CASSLGPGDSNQPQHF	TGTGCCAGCAGCTTGGGTCCAGGGGATAGCAATCAGCCCCAGCATTTT
few	TRBV18	TRBD2	TRBJ2-1	CASSPMASGINNEQFF	TGTGCCAGCTCACCAATGGCTAGCGGCATTAACAATGAGCAGTTCTTC
NA	TRBV27	TRBD1	TRBJ2-1	CASRLRGRGYNEQFF	TGTGCCAGCAGGCTAAGGGGGCGCGGGTACAATGAGCAGTTCTTC
NA	TRBV21-1	NA	TRBJ2-1	CASSIRAKGAEFTRFF	TGTGCCAGCAGCATAAGGGCTAAAGGGGCCGAATTTACGCGGTTCTTC
NA	TRBV19	TRBD1	TRBJ1-2	CASSILEGRTGQAGYTF	TGTGCCAGTAGTATTCTAGAGGGGAGGACAGGGCAGGCTGGCTACACCTTC
NA	TRBV13	TRBD2	TRBJ2-1	CASSEPGLAGGNEQFF	TGTGCCAGCAGCGAACCGGGACTAGCGGGTGGGAACGAGCAGTTCTTC
NA	TRBV29-1	TRBD1	TRBJ1-5	CSVLDRGIQPQHF	TGCAGCGTATTGGACAGGGGTATTCAGCCCCAGCATTTT
NA	TRBV5-1	NA	TRBJ1-1	CASSSQQGSTEAFF	TGCGCCAGCAGCTCACAACAGGGTTCCACTGAAGCTTTCTTT
NA	TRBV15	NA	TRBJ2-7	CATRSGGSRTREQYF	TGTGCCACGCGGAGTGGCGGGTCCCGCACGAGGGAGCAGTACTTC
NA	TRBV3-1/TRBV3-2	TRBD1	TRBJ1-6	CASSQGDSSNSPLHF	TGTGCCAGCAGCCAAGGGGACAGTTCTAATTCACCCCTCCACTTT
NA	TRBV19	TRBD1	TRBJ1-5	CASSIRQGGGNQPQHF	TGTGCCAGTAGTATAAGACAGGGCGGGGGCAATCAGCCCCAGCATTTT
NA	TRBV28	NA	TRBJ1-5	CASSWAGGNRANQPQHF	TGTGCCAGCAGCTGGGCGGGGGGGAATAGAGCCAATCAGCCCCAGCATTTT
NA	TRBV10-3	NA	TRBJ1-2	CAMSPGFAVYTF	TGTGCCATGTCCCCGGGGTTTGCGGTCTACACCTTC
few	TRBV25-1	NA	TRBJ1-2	CASRGLKGLVYGYTF	TGTGCCAGCAGGGGATTGAAGGGGCTCGTCTATGGCTACACCTTC
NA	TRBV7-9	NA	TRBJ1-1	CASSPSPGGGTEAFF	TGTGCCAGCAGCCCAAGCCCTGGGGGAGGCACTGAAGCTTTCTTT
NA	TRBV19	TRBD2	TRBJ2-3	CASSMLPGLAGADTQYF	TGTGCCAGTAGTATGCTACCGGGACTAGCGGGAGCAGATACGCAGTATTTT
NA	TRBV2	NA	TRBJ1-4	CASTEGGARRYEKLFF	TGTGCCAGCACCGAGGGGGGGGCGCGACGATATGAAAAACTGTTTTTT
NA	TRBV25-1	NA	TRBJ2-6	CASSSLANVLTF	TGTGCCAGCAGTTCCCTGGCCAACGTCCTGACTTTC
NA	TRBV2	TRBD2	TRBJ2-1	CASSLSGTLSGEQFF	TGTGCCAGCAGCCTAAGCGGGACCCTTTCCGGTGAGCAGTTCTTC
few	TRBV27	NA	TRBJ1-3	CASSSGAGNTIYF	TGTGCCAGCAGTTCAGGGGCTGGAAACACCATATATTTT
NA	TRBV5-1	NA	TRBJ1-5	CASSLDSGTHQPQHF	TGCGCCAGCAGCTTGGATTCAGGGACACATCAGCCCCAGCATTTT
NA	TRBV19	NA	TRBJ1-5	CASSITGSNQPQHF	TGTGCCAGTAGTATCACAGGGAGCAATCAGCCCCAGCATTTT
NA	TRBV5-1	TRBD1	TRBJ1-6	CASSAGTGGLSSPLHF	TGCGCCAGCAGCGCCGGGACAGGGGGCTTGAGTTCACCCCTCCACTTT
NA	TRBV11-1	TRBD1	TRBJ2-1	CASSRTGGNGNNEQFF	TGTGCCAGCAGCCGTACAGGGGGCAATGGGAACAATGAGCAGTTCTTC
NA	TRBV5-1	NA	TRBJ2-1	CASSIRDTSYNEQFF	TGCGCCAGCAGCATCCGGGACACCTCCTACAATGAGCAGTTCTTC
NA	TRBV5-4	NA	TRBJ2-1	CASSLGLAAQYNEQFF	TGTGCCAGCAGCTTGGGGCTAGCAGCCCAATACAATGAGCAGTTCTTC